The clone carrying this T cell receptor beta chain was detected once. The antigen remains undetermined. V was cut by 10 bases and J by 3 bases, with 13 bases left in between. The CDR3 sequence is 12 residues long. Germline CDR1 is ENHRY and CDR2 is SYGVKD. This specimen comes from a study of blood T cells in healthy people across ages. For the study at large: Template switching retrieved approximately one barcoded beta molecule for each two T cells. Study-wide results and caveats: In older individuals, TCR beta diversity per million T cells was lower, falling roughly linearly with age.

Primed by a sample-barcoded 5' primer and a J-beta primer mix, a second PCR proceeded for about 6 to 11 cycles. Each sample yielded at least 3 million CDR3-containing paired-end reads. One entry per CDR3 protein, called by TCRdb with MiXCR from the 5' RACE reads. Among roughly 730,000 distinct CDR3 sequences listed, roughly three fifths were seen once. Each sample had at least 6 million PBMCs isolated. The V gene is TRBV10-3, the J gene TRBJ2-7, with D perhaps TRBD1 or TRBD2 (5 bases each). The sequenced sample was blood. This receptor was obtained from a middle-aged man in good health. The CDR3 spells CATRGPGYEQYF. The CDR3 DNA follows: TGTGCCACTCGGGGCCCCGGCTACGAGCAGTACTTC.